Listed below are T cell receptor beta chains from one sample, sequenced in a study of cytomegalovirus exposure and HLA in healthy donors. The protocol was immunoSEQ multiplex PCR, while the TCRdb copy is restricted to in-frame clones and leaves out a portion. The data hold more than 150,000 clones, with approximately 88% observed a single time. Specimen: PBMCs. The receptors shown here come from a boy between 5 and 17 years old in good health and CMV-seronegative. Both conserved end residues are part of each CDR3. The order of the fields is D gene, V gene, J gene, clone size, CDR3 DNA, CDR3 protein. D genes are given only for firm matches. A clone size is listed for some rows: how often the clone was seen (once, few, many), or a class if it is expanded.

TRBD2,TRBV27,TRBJ2-7,.,TGTGCCAGCAGTTTCGGACTAGGGTATTCATACGAGCAGTACTTC,CASSFGLGYSYEQYF
TRBD1,TRBV28,TRBJ1-2,.,TGTGCCAGCAGCGAGCTACAGGGGGCCAACTATGGCTACACCTTC,CASSELQGANYGYTF
.,TRBV5-6,TRBJ1-5,.,TGTGCCAGCAGCCCGGACAGCATTCATAGCAATCAGCCCCAGCATTTT,CASSPDSIHSNQPQHF
TRBD2,TRBV11-2,TRBJ2-7,.,TGTGCCAGCAGCTTAGGTTCGAGACTAGCGGGACTCATTCTCGGGGAGCAGTACTTC,CASSLGSRLAGLILGEQYF
TRBD1,TRBV29-1,TRBJ2-3,once,TGCAGCGTTGAACCCAGGGGGCGAACAGATACGCAGTATTTT,CSVEPRGRTDTQYF
.,TRBV2,TRBJ1-1,few,TGTGCCAGCAGAAAGGACAGAACAGTGCCCACTGAAGCTTTCTTT,CASRKDRTVPTEAFF
.,TRBV5-4,TRBJ2-5,.,TGTGCCAGCAGCTTGGTTCCCGGGGAGACCCAGTACTTC,CASSLVPGETQYF
.,TRBV29-1,TRBJ1-1,.,TGCAGCGTTAGCCTGAACACTGAAGCTTTCTTT,CSVSLNTEAFF
.,TRBV4-1,TRBJ1-2,.,TGCGCCAGCAGCCAAGGTCGGGGGGATAGGAACTATGGCTACACCTTC,CASSQGRGDRNYGYTF
TRBD1,TRBV5-8,TRBJ2-7,.,TGTGCCAGCAGCTTGAGCGGGACAGGGTCGGGCGAGCAGTACTTC,CASSLSGTGSGEQYF
TRBD1,TRBV5-1,TRBJ2-7,.,TGCGCCAGCAGCCGCCTGACAGGGTCCTACGAGCAGTACTTC,CASSRLTGSYEQYF
.,TRBV5-1,TRBJ1-4,.,TGCGCCAGCAGCTTGGAGGCAGGCGCCGAAAAACTGTTTTTT,CASSLEAGAEKLFF
.,TRBV14,TRBJ1-2,.,TGTGCCAGCAGCCTGGAGGTTTGGTATGGCTACACCTTC,CASSLEVWYGYTF
.,TRBV7-9,TRBJ2-2,once,TGTGCCAGCAGCTTTTTTAGTCCCAGGACAGCGAACACCGGGGAGCTGTTTTTT,CASSFFSPRTANTGELFF
.,TRBV6-1,TRBJ1-5,few,TGTGCCAGCAGTGCCTTGGACGGGGAGGGGGCCCAGCATTTT,CASSALDGEGAQHF
.,TRBV10-2,TRBJ1-1,.,TGCGCCAGCCTCTGGGGCAGGGATAGTACTGAAGCTTTCTTT,CASLWGRDSTEAFF
TRBD1,TRBV7-2,TRBJ1-2,.,TGTGCCAGCAGCGCACGGGGGACAGGGCTCTATGGCTACACCTTC,CASSARGTGLYGYTF
TRBD1,TRBV27,TRBJ1-6,few,TGTGCCAGCAGTTTCCCCGGACAGGGCTCACCCCTCCACTTT,CASSFPGQGSPLHF
.,TRBV6-5,TRBJ2-7,.,TGTGCCAGCATATCCTACCCCCTCATATGGGAGCAGTACTTC,CASISYPLIWEQYF
TRBD1,TRBV19,TRBJ1-5,.,TGTGCCAGTGAAAGACAGGGTAGGAGCAATCAGCCCCAGCATTTT,CASERQGRSNQPQHF
.,TRBV15,TRBJ1-2,.,TGTGCCACCAGCAGGGAGGACCAGACCCTAGCATATGGCTACACCTTC,CATSREDQTLAYGYTF
.,TRBV11-3,TRBJ2-1,.,TGTGCCAGCAGCCCGGACAGCAATGAGCAGTTCTTC,CASSPDSNEQFF
TRBD1,TRBV27,TRBJ2-7,once,TGTGCCAGCAGCACTGACAGGGGCCCCTACGAGCAGTACTTC,CASSTDRGPYEQYF
.,TRBV28,TRBJ2-1,.,TGTGCCAGCAGGACCGGGACAACCTACAATGAGCAGTTCTTC,CASRTGTTYNEQFF
TRBD1,TRBV7-8,TRBJ2-7,once,TGTGCCAGCAGTCCTAGACAGGGGGGAGCGTACGAGCAGTACTTC,CASSPRQGGAYEQYF
TRBD1,TRBV4-2,TRBJ2-4,once,TGTGCCAGCAGCCAGTCAATGGACAGGGGAGCCAAAAACATTCAGTACTTC,CASSQSMDRGAKNIQYF
.,TRBV28,TRBJ2-2,few,TGTGCCAGCAGTTTACCCTCGGACACCACCGGGGAGCTGTTTTTT,CASSLPSDTTGELFF
.,TRBV5-1,TRBJ1-1,.,TGCGCCAGCAGGGAAGGAACAGGGAACACTGAAGCTTTCTTT,CASREGTGNTEAFF
TRBD1,TRBV5-1,TRBJ1-6,.,TGCGCCAGCAGCTTGATGCAGGGGGATTCACCCCTCCACTTT,CASSLMQGDSPLHF
.,TRBV9,TRBJ2-7,.,TGTGCCAGCAGCGTAGGGGGGGACGCAGACGAGCAGTACTTC,CASSVGGDADEQYF
.,TRBV6-5,TRBJ2-4,.,TGTGCCAGCAGTTACCGGCAGGGGACCACAAACATTCAGTACTTC,CASSYRQGTTNIQYF
.,TRBV9,TRBJ1-3,.,TGTGCCAGCAGCGCCCTTTCTGGAAACACCATATATTTT,CASSALSGNTIYF
TRBD2,TRBV18,TRBJ2-2,.,TGTGCCAGCTCACCGCTTAGCGGGAGTACCGGGGAGCTGTTTTTT,CASSPLSGSTGELFF
TRBD1,TRBV7-2,TRBJ1-2,once,TGTGCCAGCAGCCCCGGACAGGGGCACTATGGCTACACCTTC,CASSPGQGHYGYTF
.,TRBV30,TRBJ1-5,.,TGTGCCTGGAGTGTACGGGGCAGGGGAGGCAATCAGCCCCAGCATTTT,CAWSVRGRGGNQPQHF
TRBD1,TRBV7-9,TRBJ1-1,once,TGTGCCAGCAGCTTAGAACAGGGGGCTGAAGCTTTCTTT,CASSLEQGAEAFF
.,TRBV5-6,TRBJ1-1,.,TGTGCCAGCAGCTCGCTTCTAATGGGGCACACTGAAGCTTTCTTT,CASSSLLMGHTEAFF
TRBD1,TRBV28,TRBJ2-7,.,TGTGCCAGCAGTTCCGCGGGGACAGGGAACTACGAGCAGTACTTC,CASSSAGTGNYEQYF
.,TRBV6-1,TRBJ1-6,.,TGTGCCAGCAGTGAAGCCTGGCCGCACTTT,CASSEAWPHF
.,TRBV6-1,TRBJ1-1,.,TGTGCCAGCAATCCAGGCGGCGGGATAGAAGCTTTCTTT,CASNPGGGIEAFF
.,TRBV5-4,TRBJ1-1,.,TGTGCCTGTGGGGGGGGGATGAACACTGAAGCTTTCTTT,CACGGGMNTEAFF
.,TRBV7-2,TRBJ2-3,.,TGTGCCAGCAGCTTAGCGAGGGGGAGTTTGAATACGCAGTATTTT,CASSLARGSLNTQYF
.,TRBV6-1,TRBJ2-7,.,TGTGCCAGCAGCGAGGGGGTTACGGAGCAGTACTTC,CASSEGVTEQYF
.,TRBV30,TRBJ1-2,.,TGTGCCTGGAGTACAGGGTTTGAGGGCTATGGCTACACCTTC,CAWSTGFEGYGYTF
.,TRBV9,TRBJ2-3,.,TGTGCCAGCAGCGTAGGCCTGGGGCGGCTGGCGGATACGCAGTATTTT,CASSVGLGRLADTQYF
.,TRBV6-6,TRBJ2-7,.,TGTGCCAGCAGTTACTCGGGGGGAACTAGCAGCTACGAGCAGTACTTC,CASSYSGGTSSYEQYF
.,TRBV7-9,TRBJ1-6,.,TGTGCCAGCAGCTTAGCGCGGGGAGGTTCACCCCTCCACTTT,CASSLARGGSPLHF
TRBD2,TRBV5-4,TRBJ2-1,.,TGTGCCAGCAGCTTGGCAGCGGGGGGGTACAATGAGCAGTTCTTC,CASSLAAGGYNEQFF
.,TRBV15,TRBJ1-2,.,TGTGCCACCAGCAGAGGGGACATTCAGGGCTACACCTTC,CATSRGDIQGYTF
.,TRBV5-1,TRBJ1-4,.,TGCGCCAGCAGCTCCAACGGAGGGAGGGTGGAAGAAAAACTGTTTTTT,CASSSNGGRVEEKLFF
TRBD1,TRBV19,TRBJ1-1,.,TGTGCCAGTAGTATAGGCGGCAGGGGGCTGCGGACTGAAGCTTTCTTT,CASSIGGRGLRTEAFF
TRBD2,TRBV4-1,TRBJ2-7,.,TGCGCCAGCAGCCAAGGACTAGCGGGGTACTACGAGCAGTACTTC,CASSQGLAGYYEQYF
.,TRBV18,TRBJ1-2,.,TGTGCCAGCTCACCGGAGGGGAATGGCTACACCTTC,CASSPEGNGYTF
TRBD1,TRBV7-9,TRBJ2-1,few,TGTGCCAGCAGCCCGGGGACAGGGGAAGGCTACAATGAGCAGTTCTTC,CASSPGTGEGYNEQFF
.,TRBV11-2,TRBJ1-1,.,TGTGCCAGCAGCTTAGATGGTGTACGACAGCAGAAGAACACTGAAGCTTTCTTT,CASSLDGVRQQKNTEAFF
TRBD2,TRBV6-6,TRBJ2-5,once,TGTGCCAGCCAGGGACTAGCGCAGGAGACCCAGTACTTC,CASQGLAQETQYF
.,TRBV7-2,TRBJ2-3,.,TGTGCCAGCAGCTTATGGGGGGTGGGGGGCACAGATACGCAGTATTTT,CASSLWGVGGTDTQYF
.,TRBV29-1,TRBJ1-2,few,TGCAGCGTTGACAGGGGTCACTATGGCTACACCTTC,CSVDRGHYGYTF
.,TRBV7-3,TRBJ1-2,.,TGTGCCAGCAGCCCAGACAGAGTACAGGATGGCTACACCTTC,CASSPDRVQDGYTF
TRBD2,TRBV5-4,TRBJ2-1,.,TGTGCCAGCAGCTTGGAACTAGCGGGAGGGAGCTCCTACAATGAGCAGTTCTTC,CASSLELAGGSSYNEQFF